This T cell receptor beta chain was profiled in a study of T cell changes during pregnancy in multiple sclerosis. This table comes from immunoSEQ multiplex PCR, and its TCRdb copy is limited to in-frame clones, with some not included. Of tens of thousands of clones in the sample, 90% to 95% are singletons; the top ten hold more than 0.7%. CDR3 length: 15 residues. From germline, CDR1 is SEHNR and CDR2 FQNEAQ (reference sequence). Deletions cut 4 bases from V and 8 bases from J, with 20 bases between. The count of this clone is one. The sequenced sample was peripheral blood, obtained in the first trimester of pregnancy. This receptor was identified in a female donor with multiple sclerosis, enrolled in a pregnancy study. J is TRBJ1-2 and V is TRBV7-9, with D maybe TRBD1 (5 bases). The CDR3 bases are TGTGCCAGCAGCTGGGGCGGGGGAGGAGTAGGCGGCTACACCTTC. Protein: CASSWGGGGVGGYTF.